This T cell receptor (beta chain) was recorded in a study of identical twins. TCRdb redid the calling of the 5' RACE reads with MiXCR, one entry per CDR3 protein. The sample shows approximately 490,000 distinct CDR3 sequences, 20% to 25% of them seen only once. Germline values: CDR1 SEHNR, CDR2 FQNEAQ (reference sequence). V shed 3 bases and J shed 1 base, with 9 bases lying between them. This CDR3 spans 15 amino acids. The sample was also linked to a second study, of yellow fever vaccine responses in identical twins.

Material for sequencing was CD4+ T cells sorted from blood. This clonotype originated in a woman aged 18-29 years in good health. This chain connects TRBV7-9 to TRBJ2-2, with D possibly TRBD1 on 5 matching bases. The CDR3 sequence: CASSLGLVNTGELFF. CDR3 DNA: TGTGCCAGCAGCTTGGGGCTAGTGAACACCGGGGAGCTGTTTTTT.